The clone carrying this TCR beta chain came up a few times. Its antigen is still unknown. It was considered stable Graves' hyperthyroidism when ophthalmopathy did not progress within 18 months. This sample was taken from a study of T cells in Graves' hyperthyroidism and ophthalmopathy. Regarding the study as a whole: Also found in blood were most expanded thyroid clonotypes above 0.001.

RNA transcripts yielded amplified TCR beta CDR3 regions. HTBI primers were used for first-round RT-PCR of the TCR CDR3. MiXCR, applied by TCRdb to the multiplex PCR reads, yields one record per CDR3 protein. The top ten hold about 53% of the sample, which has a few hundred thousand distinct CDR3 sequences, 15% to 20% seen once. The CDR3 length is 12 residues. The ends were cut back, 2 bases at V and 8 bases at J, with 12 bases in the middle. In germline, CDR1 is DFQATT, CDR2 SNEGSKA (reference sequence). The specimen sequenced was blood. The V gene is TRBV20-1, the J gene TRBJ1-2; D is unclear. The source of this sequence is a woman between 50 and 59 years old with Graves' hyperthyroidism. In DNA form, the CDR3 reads TGCAGTGCTAGAAAGGGAGCTGTGGGCTACACCTTC. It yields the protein CSARKGAVGYTF.